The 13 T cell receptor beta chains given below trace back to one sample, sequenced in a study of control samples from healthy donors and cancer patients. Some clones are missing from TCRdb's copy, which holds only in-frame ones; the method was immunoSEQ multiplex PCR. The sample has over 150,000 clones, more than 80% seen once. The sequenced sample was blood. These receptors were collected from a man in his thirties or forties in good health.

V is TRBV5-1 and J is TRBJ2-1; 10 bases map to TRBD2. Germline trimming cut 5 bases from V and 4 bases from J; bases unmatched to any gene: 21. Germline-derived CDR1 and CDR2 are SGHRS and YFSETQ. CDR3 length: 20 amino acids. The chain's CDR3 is CASSLILAGTAGKLYNEQFF. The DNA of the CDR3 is TGCGCCAGCAGTCTTATACTAGCGGGGACAGCGGGGAAACTTTACAATGAGCAGTTCTTC. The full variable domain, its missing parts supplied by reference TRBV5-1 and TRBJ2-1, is KAGVTQTPRYLIKTRGQQVTLSCSPISGHRSVSWYQQTPGQGLQFLFEYFSETQRNKGNFPGRFSGRQFSNSRSEMNVSTLELGDSALYLCASSLILAGTAGKLYNEQFFGPGTRLTVL.

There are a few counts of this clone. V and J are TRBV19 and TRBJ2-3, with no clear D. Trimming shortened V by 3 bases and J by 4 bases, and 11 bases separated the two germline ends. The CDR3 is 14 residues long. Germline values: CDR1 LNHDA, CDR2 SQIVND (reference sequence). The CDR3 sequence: CASSISTNSDTQYF. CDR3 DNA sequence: TGTGCCAGTAGTATCTCTACTAACTCAGATACGCAGTATTTT.

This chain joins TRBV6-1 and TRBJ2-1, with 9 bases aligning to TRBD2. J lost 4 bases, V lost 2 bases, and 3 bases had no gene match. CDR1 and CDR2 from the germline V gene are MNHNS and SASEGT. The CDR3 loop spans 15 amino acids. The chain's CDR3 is CASSELAGTYNEQFF. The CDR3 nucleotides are TGTGCCAGCAGTGAACTAGCGGGGACTTACAATGAGCAGTTCTTC.

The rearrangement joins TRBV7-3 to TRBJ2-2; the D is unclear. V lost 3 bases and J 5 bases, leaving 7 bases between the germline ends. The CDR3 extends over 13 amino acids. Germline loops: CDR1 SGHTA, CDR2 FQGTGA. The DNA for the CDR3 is TGTGCCAGCAGCTTGGACGGAACCGGGGAGCTGTTTTTT. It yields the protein CASSLDGTGELFF.

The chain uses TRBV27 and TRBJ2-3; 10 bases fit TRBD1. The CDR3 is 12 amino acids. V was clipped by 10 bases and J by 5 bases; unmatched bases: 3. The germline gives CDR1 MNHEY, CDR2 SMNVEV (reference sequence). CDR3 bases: TGTGCCATCGGGACAGGGGAAGATACGCAGTATTTT. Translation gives CAIGTGEDTQYF.

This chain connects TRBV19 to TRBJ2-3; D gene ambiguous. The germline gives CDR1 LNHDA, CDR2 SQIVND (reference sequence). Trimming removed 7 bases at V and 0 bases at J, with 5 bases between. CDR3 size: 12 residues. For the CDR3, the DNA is TGTGCCAGTACCGGGAGCACAGATACGCAGTATTTT. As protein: CASTGSTDTQYF.

The CDR3 sequence is CASRDRSNQPQHF. The CDR3 DNA is TGTGCCAGCCGGGACAGGAGCAATCAGCCCCAGCATTTT. The J gene is TRBJ1-5, the V gene TRBV6-5; 8 bases are a match to TRBD1. Germline V gives CDR1 MNHEY, CDR2 SVGAGI. After removal of 8 bases from V and 1 base from J, the junction contained 1 base not matched to a gene. The CDR3 is 13 amino acids.

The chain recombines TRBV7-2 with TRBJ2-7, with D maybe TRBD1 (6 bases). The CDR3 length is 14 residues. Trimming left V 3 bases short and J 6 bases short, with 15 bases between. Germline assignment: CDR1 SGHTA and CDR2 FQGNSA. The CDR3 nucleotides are TGTGCCAGCAGCTTCTCCCGGGACACATCCGAGCAGTACTTC. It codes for CASSFSRDTSEQYF. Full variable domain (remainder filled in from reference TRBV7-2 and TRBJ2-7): GAGVSQSPSNKVTEKGKDVELRCDPISGHTALYWYRQSLGQGLEFLIYFQGNSAPDKSGLPSDRFSAERTGGSVSTLTIQRTQQEDSAVYLCASSFSRDTSEQYFGPGTRLTVT.

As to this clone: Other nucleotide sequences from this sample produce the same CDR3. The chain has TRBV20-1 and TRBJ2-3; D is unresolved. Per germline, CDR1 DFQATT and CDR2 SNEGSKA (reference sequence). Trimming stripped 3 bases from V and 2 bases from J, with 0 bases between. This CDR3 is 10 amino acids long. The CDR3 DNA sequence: TGCAGTGCTAGCACAGATACGCAGTATTTT. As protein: CSASTDTQYF.

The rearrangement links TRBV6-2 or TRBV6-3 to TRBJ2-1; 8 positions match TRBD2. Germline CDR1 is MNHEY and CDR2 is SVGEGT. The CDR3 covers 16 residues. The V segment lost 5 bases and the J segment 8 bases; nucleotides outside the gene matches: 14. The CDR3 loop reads CASSGQAGAPFYEQFF. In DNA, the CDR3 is TGTGCCAGCAGTGGGCAAGCGGGGGCCCCTTTCTATGAGCAGTTCTTC.

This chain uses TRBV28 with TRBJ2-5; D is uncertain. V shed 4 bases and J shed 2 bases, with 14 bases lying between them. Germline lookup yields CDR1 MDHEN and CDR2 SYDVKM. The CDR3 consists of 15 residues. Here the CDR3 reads CASSSLRTHQETQYF. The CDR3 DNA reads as TGTGCCAGCAGTTCGCTAAGGACCCATCAAGAGACCCAGTACTTC.

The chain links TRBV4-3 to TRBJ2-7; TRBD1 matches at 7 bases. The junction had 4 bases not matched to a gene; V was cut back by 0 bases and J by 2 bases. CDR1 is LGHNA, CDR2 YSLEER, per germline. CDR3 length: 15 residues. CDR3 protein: CASSQDRQGAYEQYF. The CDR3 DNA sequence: TGCGCCAGCAGCCAAGATAGGCAGGGGGCCTACGAGCAGTACTTC.

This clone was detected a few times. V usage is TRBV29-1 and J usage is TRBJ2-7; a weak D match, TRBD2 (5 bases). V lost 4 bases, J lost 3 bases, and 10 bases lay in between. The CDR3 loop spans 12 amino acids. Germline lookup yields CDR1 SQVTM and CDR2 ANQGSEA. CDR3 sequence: CSVGAGGYEQYF. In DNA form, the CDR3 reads TGCAGCGTTGGGGCGGGTGGCTACGAGCAGTACTTC.